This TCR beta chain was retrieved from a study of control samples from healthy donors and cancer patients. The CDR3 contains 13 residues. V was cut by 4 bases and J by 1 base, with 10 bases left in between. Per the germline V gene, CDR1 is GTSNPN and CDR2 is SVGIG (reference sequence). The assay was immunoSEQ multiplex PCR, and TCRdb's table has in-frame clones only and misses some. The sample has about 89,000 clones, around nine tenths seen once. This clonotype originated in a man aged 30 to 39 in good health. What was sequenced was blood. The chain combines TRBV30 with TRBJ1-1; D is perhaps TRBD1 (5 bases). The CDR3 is CAWTRQPNTEAFF. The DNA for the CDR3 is TGTGCCTGGACACGACAGCCGAACACTGAAGCTTTCTTT.